This T cell receptor beta chain came from a study of blood T cell repertoires in COVID-19. Assay used: immunoSEQ multiplex PCR; TCRdb lists only in-frame clones, some missing. The table lists a few hundred thousand clones, around 92% of them singletons. Germline-derived CDR1 and CDR2 are MDHEN and SYDVKM. V lost 8 bases and J 5 bases, leaving 21 bases between the germline ends. The CDR3 length is 15 residues. The sequence was obtained from a man aged 40-49 years with acute or convalescent COVID-19. The chain employs TRBV28 and TRBJ1-2, with TRBD1 as a possible D gene (6 bases). Material: peripheral blood. The CDR3 coding sequence is TGTGCCAGCGAACGGGGGGCAACCAGTGGTTATGGCTACACCTTC. Its translation is CASERGATSGYGYTF.